These T cell receptor beta chains were read from a single sample in a study of glioma-infiltrating T cells. TCRdb recomputed calls from the multiplex PCR reads with MiXCR, one row per CDR3 protein. The data show a few hundred thousand distinct CDR3 sequences, 41% seen once. Sample: glioma tissue, nonneoplastic brain tissue, or PBMCs (not recorded which). All receptors derive from a human donor with low-grade glioma or glioblastoma, undergoing nonglioma brain surgery, or in good health (not recorded which). Both conserved end residues are part of each CDR3. Fields, in order: clone size, J gene, V gene, D gene, CDR3 DNA, CDR3 protein. The D gene is left open where the match is weak. Size values are once, few and many counts, or a class for expanded clones, and some rows have none.

NA,TRBJ2-1,TRBV7-3,NA,TGTGCCAGCAGCTTAACGCTATTAAGAGGGCCATGGGATGAGCAGTTCTTC,CASSLTLLRGPWDEQFF
few,TRBJ2-1,TRBV6-5,TRBD2,TGTGCCAGCAGTTACCCGGGGGGGGGGAGCTCCTACAATGAGCAGTTCTTC,CASSYPGGGSSYNEQFF
NA,TRBJ1-2,TRBV20-1,NA,TGCAGTGCTAGCAGGGCCCTAGCTAACTATGGCTACGCCTTC,CSASRALANYGYAF
NA,TRBJ1-6,TRBV7-6,NA,TGTGCCAGCAGCTTATCGTCGACAGGAAAGCATGGGTCACCCCTCCACTTT,CASSLSSTGKHGSPLHF
few,TRBJ1-1,TRBV3-1,NA,TGTGCCAGCAGCCCCCCGGGACTGCTAAACACTGAAGCTTTCTTT,CASSPPGLLNTEAFF
NA,TRBJ2-3,TRBV11-2,NA,TGTGCCAGCAGCTTAGATATTGATCCCCCTGTAGGTACGCAGTATTTT,CASSLDIDPPVGTQYF
NA,TRBJ2-3,TRBV6-5,NA,TGTGCCAGAAGTTCCGAACCCAGGGGCACAGATACGCAGTATTTT,CARSSEPRGTDTQYF
NA,TRBJ1-1,TRBV20-1,NA,TGCAGTGCTAGAGATATCGACACCTACACTGAAGCTTTCTTT,CSARDIDTYTEAFF
NA,TRBJ2-7,TRBV16,TRBD1,TGTGCCAGCACCAGGGGACAGGGAGGCCACGAGCAGTACTTC,CASTRGQGGHEQYF
few,TRBJ1-1,TRBV19,NA,TGTGCCAGTACCCCCTTCAGAAGGGTGAACACTGAAGCTTTCTTT,CASTPFRRVNTEAFF
NA,TRBJ2-1,TRBV7-9,TRBD1,TGTGCCAGCAGCCCGCACGGACAGGGCCTTGGCAATGAGCAGTTCTTC,CASSPHGQGLGNEQFF
NA,TRBJ1-1,TRBV28,NA,TGTGCCAGCAGTTTACCCGAGGTGGGCGTTGAAGCTTTCTTT,CASSLPEVGVEAFF
NA,TRBJ2-7,TRBV7-9,TRBD1,TGTGCCAGCAGCGTCTTGGGACAGGGCTACTACGAGCAGTGCTTC,CASSVLGQGYYEQCF
NA,TRBJ2-1,TRBV10-3,NA,TGTGCCATCAGTGAGAACAGGGACAATGAGCAGTTCTTC,CAISENRDNEQFF
many,TRBJ1-3,TRBV20-1,NA,TGCAGTGCCAGAGGGGAAAACACCATATATTTT,CSARGENTIYF
few,TRBJ2-5,TRBV7-9,TRBD2,TGTGCCAGCAGCTTAATGGGGACTAGCGGGAGCCAAGAGACCCAGTACTTC,CASSLMGTSGSQETQYF
many,TRBJ2-4,TRBV6-1,TRBD2,TGTGCCAGCAGTTCCAGCGGGAGAATGAACATTCAGTACTTC,CASSSSGRMNIQYF